This passage covers 29 T cell receptor beta chains from one sample sequenced in a study of blood T cell repertoires in COVID-19. Profiled with immunoSEQ multiplex PCR; TCRdb holds only in-frame clones, not every one. The table records 250,000 or so clones, roughly 88% of them present only once. Source material: peripheral blood. The source is a woman aged 25 to 39 with COVID-19, enrolled during active disease.

V is TRBV13 and J is TRBJ2-7; weak D call: TRBD2 (6 bases). CDR1 and CDR2 from the germline V gene are PRHDT and FYEKMQ (reference sequence). The CDR3 sequence is 12 residues long. Trimming stripped 3 bases from V and 6 bases from J, with 9 bases between. The DNA of the CDR3 is TGTGCCAGCAGCTTTGGAGGGATCGAGCAGTACTTC. Translated, it gives CASSFGGIEQYF.

The rearrangement uses TRBV5-5 and TRBJ2-7, with 8 bases lining up with TRBD1. The germline V gene has CDR1 SGHKS and CDR2 YYEKEE (reference sequence). The ends lost 2 bases at V and 3 bases at J; junction bases unmatched: 13. CDR3 size: 17 residues. The chain's CDR3 is CASSFFPQGAPSYEQYV. DNA of the CDR3: TGTGCCAGCAGCTTCTTTCCCCAGGGGGCCCCTAGCTACGAGCAGTACGTC.

This chain uses TRBV14 with TRBJ1-3; D might be TRBD1 (5 bases). The CDR3 length is 15 residues. Trimming took 0 bases from V and 8 from J, leaving 14 bases between them. Germline loops: CDR1 SGHDN, CDR2 FVKESK. The CDR3 nucleotides are TGTGCCAGCAGCCAAGAGCGGCGAACGGGGGACACCATATATTTT. Translating gives CASSQERRTGDTIYF.

This clone was detected once. J is TRBJ1-3 and V is TRBV5-4; D gene ambiguous. The germline V and J ends were trimmed by 2 bases and 9 bases, with 15 bases remaining between them. The CDR3 has 14 residues. The germline gives CDR1 SGHNT, CDR2 YYREEE (reference sequence). The CDR3 sequence is CASSFISLSSTIYF. Here the CDR3 DNA reads TGTGCCAGCAGCTTTATTTCGTTGTCCAGCACCATATATTTT.

V gene TRBV5-1 combines with J gene TRBJ1-6, with 7 bases matching TRBD1. After removal of 1 base from V and 3 bases from J, the junction contained 7 bases not matched to a gene. Germline-derived CDR1 and CDR2 are SGHRS and YFSETQ. The CDR3 loop spans 17 amino acids. The CDR3 reads CASSLNPRGFYNSPLHF. DNA for the CDR3: TGCGCCAGCAGCTTGAATCCCAGGGGGTTCTATAATTCACCCCTCCACTTT.

The rearrangement links TRBV4-3 to TRBJ1-4, with 10 bases identical to TRBD1. CDR1 is LGHNA, CDR2 YSLEER, per germline. V lost 4 bases to trimming and J lost 8 bases; unmatched junction nucleotides: 7. The CDR3 sequence is 15 residues long. Here the CDR3 reads CASSPRTGGYEKLFF. The DNA for the CDR3 is TGCGCCAGCAGCCCGCGGACAGGGGGTTACGAAAAACTGTTTTTT.

This rearrangement joins TRBV7-2 to TRBJ1-4, with 9 nucleotides matching TRBD1. From germline, CDR1 is SGHTA and CDR2 FQGNSA. The trim removed 1 base at V and 8 bases at J, leaving 8 bases unmatched. CDR3 length equals 16 residues. CDR3 DNA sequence: TGTGCCAGCAGCTTAGAAGGGGACAGGGATTACGAAAAACTGTTTTTT. This encodes CASSLEGDRDYEKLFF.

The chain couples TRBV2 to TRBJ2-6, with D possibly matching TRBD1 (6 bases). V lost 10 bases, J lost 0 bases, and 22 bases lay in between. The CDR3 has 18 amino acids. Germline CDR1 and CDR2: SNHLY and FYNNEI. CDR3: CATLLQGLASSGANVLTF. CDR3 coding DNA: TGTGCCACCCTGTTGCAGGGGCTTGCTAGCTCTGGGGCCAACGTCCTGACTTTC.

The rearrangement links TRBV10-2 to TRBJ2-5; the D is unclear. The CDR3 runs 11 residues. V lost 4 bases and J lost 3, with 3 bases in between. Per germline, CDR1 WSHSY and CDR2 SAAADI. The CDR3 coding sequence is TGCGCCAGCAGTGCCAAAGAGACCCAGTACTTC. The encoded protein is CASSAKETQYF.

The V gene is TRBV28, the J gene TRBJ2-1, with TRBD1 matching over 7 bases. The CDR3 length is 16 residues. Looked up from germline, CDR1 is MDHEN and CDR2 is SYDVKM. Trimming removed 7 bases from V and 0 bases from J; junction bases left unmatched: 9. The CDR3 coding sequence is TGTGCCAGCACCCCAGTGACAGGGCACTCCTACAATGAGCAGTTCTTC. Translation gives CASTPVTGHSYNEQFF. The variable domain in full, with the rest retrieved from reference TRBV28 and TRBJ2-1, is DVKVTQSSRYLVKRTGEKVFLECVQDMDHENMFWYRQDPGLGLRLIYFSYDVKMKEKGDIPEGYSVSREKKERFSLILESASTNQTSMYLCASTPVTGHSYNEQFFGPGTRLTVL.

This rearrangement joins TRBV6-5 to TRBJ1-1; D is unresolved. In germline, CDR1 is MNHEY, CDR2 SVGAGI. V was clipped by 7 bases and J by 2 bases, with 14 bases between them. The CDR3 has 14 residues. CDR3 DNA sequence: TGTGCCAGCACCTTCACGATGGCAAACACTGAAGCTTTCTTT. Translation gives CASTFTMANTEAFF.

The chain carries TRBV29-1 and TRBJ2-3; 11 bases fit TRBD1. The CDR3 contains 14 residues. The germline CDR1 and CDR2 sequences are SQVTM and ANQGSEA. V lost 4 bases, J lost 5 bases, and 5 bases stayed unmatched. The CDR3 region has the DNA TGCAGCGTTGCCGGACAGGGGGCGGGAGATACGCAGTATTTT. Its translation is CSVAGQGAGDTQYF.

The J gene is TRBJ2-2, the V gene TRBV6-2 or TRBV6-3; tentatively, D is TRBD1 (6 bases). Germline loops: CDR1 MNHEY, CDR2 SVGEGT. CDR3 length equals 15 residues. Between the trimmed V and J ends, which lost 4 bases and 3 bases, there was a span of 12 bases. DNA for the CDR3: TGTGCCAGCAGTTCTGGGACATACCACACCGGGGAGCTGTTTTTT. Translating it yields CASSSGTYHTGELFF.

This clone has only one observation. The chain links TRBV5-8 to TRBJ2-2, with a weak D call TRBD1 (5 bases). The germline gives CDR1 SGHTS, CDR2 YDEGEE. Trimming stripped 2 bases from V and 8 bases from J, with 16 bases between. The CDR3 consists of 15 residues. CDR3 nucleotides: TGTGCCAGCAGCTTCTATGGAAGGGGTCCGGGGGAGCTGTTTTTT. Protein: CASSFYGRGPGELFF. Variable domain in full (rest from reference TRBV5-8 and TRBJ2-2): EAGVTQSPTHLIKTRGQQATLRCSPISGHTSVYWYQQALGLGLQFLLWYDEGEERNRGNFPPRFSGRQFPNYSSELNVNALELEDSALYLCASSFYGRGPGELFFGEGSRLTVL.

The V gene is TRBV12-5, the J gene TRBJ2-3; D uncertain. V lost 2 bases and J lost 10, with 13 bases in between. Germline-derived CDR1 and CDR2 are LGHNT and FRNRAP. This CDR3 comprises 13 residues. CDR3: CASGLTVYSAQYF. DNA of the CDR3: TGTGCTAGTGGTTTGACCGTGTACTCGGCGCAGTATTTT.

V is TRBV7-2 and J is TRBJ1-6, with TRBD1 as a possible D gene (5 bases). Trimming shortened V by 7 bases and J by 7 bases, and 11 bases separated the two germline ends. Looked up from germline, CDR1 is SGHTA and CDR2 is FQGNSA. CDR3 length: 13 amino acids. CDR3 in amino acids: CASTPGWNSPLHF. The CDR3 DNA is TGTGCCAGCACCCCAGGGTGGAATTCACCCCTCCACTTT.

The V gene is TRBV24-1, the J gene TRBJ1-2; no firm D call. With 1 base removed from V and 9 bases from J, the gap between germline ends came to 11 bases. The CDR3 covers 13 residues. Germline CDR1 reads KGHDR; CDR2 reads SFDVKD. The CDR3 DNA follows: TGTGCCACCAGTGATTTCCCTGAGAGAAGCTACACCTTC. Residues: CATSDFPERSYTF.

J is TRBJ2-7 and V is TRBV7-2; D uncertain. Germline V lookup: CDR1 SGHTA, CDR2 FQGNSA. Trimming left V 6 bases short and J 6 bases short, with 12 bases between. The CDR3 loop spans 12 amino acids. CDR3 protein: CASRPLDLEQYV. Written as DNA, the CDR3 is TGTGCCAGCAGACCCCTAGATCTCGAGCAGTACGTC.

To note about this clone: The sample holds other DNA sequences that translate to the same CDR3. V is TRBV2 and J is TRBJ2-7; no clear D. The CDR3 spans 12 residues. CDR1 is SNHLY and CDR2 is FYNNEI in the germline V gene. V lost 6 bases to trimming and J lost 3 bases, with 9 bases between them. The CDR3 coding sequence is TGTGCCAGCAGCCGAGACAACTACGAGCAGTACTTC. Amino acid sequence: CASSRDNYEQYF.

The rearrangement joins TRBV11-2 to TRBJ1-1; 10 bases fit TRBD1. In germline, CDR1 is SGHAT, CDR2 FQNNGV. The CDR3 has 17 residues. V was clipped by 3 bases and J by 7 bases; unmatched bases: 14. The CDR3 DNA follows: TGTGCCAGCAGCTTGCTCACCGGGACAGGGGATGGAGATGAAGCTTTCTTT. The encoded protein is CASSLLTGTGDGDEAFF.

The J gene is TRBJ2-4, the V gene TRBV10-3; TRBD1 aligns across 8 bases. The V gene's germline CDR1 is ENHRY and CDR2 SYGVKD. Unmatched junction bases numbered 3, after V lost 5 bases and J lost 0 bases. The CDR3 contains 15 residues. CDR3 nucleotide sequence: TGTGCCATCAGTCAGGGGGCCTTAGCCAAAAACATTCAGTACTTC. This codes for CAISQGALAKNIQYF.

The chain links TRBV7-9 to TRBJ2-2; D is possibly TRBD1 (6 bases). CDR3 length equals 16 residues. The V and J ends lost 3 bases and 0 bases respectively, with 11 bases between them. CDR1 and CDR2 from the germline V gene are SEHNR and FQNEAQ (reference sequence). The chain's CDR3 is CASSFTGTTNTGELFF. CDR3 sequence (DNA): TGTGCCAGCAGCTTCACCGGGACAACGAACACCGGGGAGCTGTTTTTT.

This clone was detected only a few times. The V gene is TRBV5-1, the J gene TRBJ1-1, with D possibly TRBD1 on 6 matching bases. This CDR3 contains 14 residues. The germline V and J ends were trimmed by 0 bases and 7 bases, with 13 bases remaining between them. The germline V gene encodes CDR1 SGHRS and CDR2 YFSETQ. In nucleotides, the CDR3 is TGCGCCAGCAGCTTGGGGGGGCCGGACATTGAAGCTTTCTTT. Translated, it gives CASSLGGPDIEAFF.

The rearrangement uses TRBV4-2 and TRBJ1-1, with D uncertain. There are 14 residues in the CDR3. V was clipped by 1 base and J by 2 bases, with 8 bases between them. Germline CDR1 and CDR2: LGHNA and YNFKEQ. DNA for the CDR3: TGTGCCAGCAGCCAAGCCGCGGGAAACACTGAAGCTTTCTTT. This encodes CASSQAAGNTEAFF.

This clone appeared once. The rearrangement joins TRBV5-1 to TRBJ1-4, with no clear D. This CDR3 is 15 amino acids long. V lost 0 bases and J lost 4, with 10 bases in between. Germline V CDR1 and CDR2: SGHRS, YFSETQ. CDR3 in amino acids: CASSLGRSGNEKLFF. CDR3 nucleotides: TGCGCCAGCAGCTTGGGCCGGTCAGGTAATGAAAAACTGTTTTTT.

The V gene is TRBV4-2, the J gene TRBJ1-3, with 7 bases matching TRBD1. The CDR3 contains 16 residues. The germline CDR1 and CDR2 sequences are LGHNA and YNFKEQ. Trimming cost V 1 base and J 0 bases; bases outside gene matches: 3. The CDR3 region is CASSQAGGPSGNTIYF. The CDR3 DNA sequence: TGTGCCAGCAGCCAAGCAGGGGGACCCTCTGGAAACACCATATATTTT.

Of note for this clone: Additional DNA sequences in this sample encode the identical CDR3. The V call is TRBV20-1, the J call TRBJ1-1, with D possibly TRBD1 on 5 matching bases. The CDR3 has 11 amino acids. CDR1 is DFQATT, CDR2 SNEGSKA, per germline (reference sequence). V lost 0 bases and J 6 bases, leaving 5 bases between the germline ends. The DNA for the CDR3 is TGCAGTGCTAGAGAAGGGGCTGAAGCTTTCTTT. It is translated as CSAREGAEAFF.

This clone was seen only a few times. The V and J genes are TRBV4-3 and TRBJ1-3, with TRBD1 as a possible D gene (6 bases). This CDR3 is built from 17 residues. Trimming stripped 0 bases from V and 0 bases from J, with 12 bases between. CDR1 is LGHNA, CDR2 YSLEER, per germline. The CDR3 spells CASSQDPTGNSGNTIYF. DNA for the CDR3: TGCGCCAGCAGCCAAGACCCGACAGGCAACTCTGGAAACACCATATATTTT.

The chain uses TRBV19 and TRBJ1-1; D is undetermined. The CDR3 length is 11 residues. Germline assignment: CDR1 LNHDA and CDR2 SQIVND (reference sequence). The germline V and J ends were trimmed by 6 bases and 3 bases, with 5 bases remaining between them. The CDR3 protein is CASSSYTEAFF. Written as DNA, the CDR3 is TGTGCCAGTAGCAGTTACACTGAAGCTTTCTTT.